What follows is one TCR beta chain and its context. Its antigen is as yet unknown. This table comes from immunoSEQ multiplex PCR, and its TCRdb copy is limited to in-frame clones, with some not included. This sample has fewer than 15,000 clones; 80% to 95% occur once, and the top ten carry 8% to 11%. The data are from a study of PD-1 blockade in classical Hodgkin lymphoma. Whole-study context: Patients were treated with nivolumab at 3 mg/kg, and this was given intravenously every 2 weeks. Notes on the study in general: CD8+ TCR diversity did not rise significantly by C4D1, unlike CD4+.

V lost 2 bases to trimming and J lost 8 bases; unmatched junction nucleotides: 2. This CDR3 region has 12 residues. The germline CDR1 and CDR2 sequences are SGHTA and FQGNSA. Autologous stem cell transplantation was followed by relapse in every patient, and brentuximab vedotin exposure varied. This sample comprised peripheral blood mononuclear cells (PBMCs), obtained at baseline. This chain joins TRBV7-2 and TRBJ1-1; 7 bases line up with TRBD1. This sequence originates from a human donor with classical Hodgkin lymphoma. This chain's CDR3 is CASSLKQGEAFF. The CDR3 DNA reads TGTGCCAGCAGCTTAAAACAGGGGGAAGCTTTCTTT.